The 28 T cell receptor beta chains below all came from one sample that was sequenced in a study of blood T cells in healthy people across ages. Next came a second PCR, run for 7 to 11 cycles, which used a sample-barcoded 5' primer along with a J-beta primer mix. TCRdb itself ran the 5' RACE reads through MiXCR, one entry per CDR3 protein. The repertoire consists of roughly 790,000 distinct CDR3 sequences, with 43% occurring once and the leading ten covering roughly 19%. What was sequenced was blood. The source of these receptors is a woman in her sixties or seventies in good health.

The V gene is TRBV6-1, the J gene TRBJ2-3, with D perhaps TRBD2 (6 bases). CDR3 length: 17 residues. Trimming removed 6 bases from V and 0 bases from J, with 19 bases in between. CDR1 MNHNS and CDR2 SASEGT come from the germline V gene. CDR3 loop: CASRGAAGRRSTDTQYF. The CDR3, as DNA: TGTGCCAGCAGGGGAGCCGCAGGGAGGAGGAGCACAGATACGCAGTATTTT.

This clonotype was recorded a few times. The chain uses TRBV6-4 and TRBJ2-1; TRBD2 matches at 9 bases. Looked up from germline, CDR1 is MRHNA and CDR2 is SNTAGT. The CDR3 totals 15 residues. With 3 bases clipped from V and 4 bases from J, the junction kept 4 bases outside the gene matches. CDR3 DNA sequence: TGTGCCAGCAGTGATTCGGGACTAGCTTACAATGAGCAGTTCTTC. This encodes CASSDSGLAYNEQFF.

This clonotype was found a few times. V is TRBV30 and J is TRBJ1-5; 8 nucleotides line up with TRBD1. CDR1 and CDR2 (germline): GTSNPN, SVGIG (reference sequence). V trimming: 2 bases; J trimming: 6 bases; junction bases outside the gene matches: 3. The CDR3 has 13 residues. CDR3 sequence (DNA): TGTGCCTGGAGTCAGGGGGCGGGTCAGCCCCAGCATTTT. The encoded protein is CAWSQGAGQPQHF.

A word on this clonotype: The junction departs from the called germline gene at one end, perhaps through a read error. J is TRBJ2-3 and V is TRBV3-1, with 8 bases aligning to TRBD2. This CDR3 spans 15 amino acids. Germline CDR1 reads LGHDT; CDR2 reads YNNKEL (reference sequence). The DNA for the CDR3 is TGTGCCAACAGCCCCGTAGCGGGGCCACGTCATACGCAGTATTTT. Encoded protein: CANSPVAGPRHTQYF.

Relative to its sample, this clonotype is hyperexpanded (1% or more). The chain joins TRBV4-1 to TRBJ1-2, with 7 bases matching TRBD1. The germline V gene encodes CDR1 MGHRA and CDR2 YSYEKL. This CDR3 has 14 amino acids. Trimming took 4 bases from V and 3 from J; bases not matched to a gene: 5. In DNA, the CDR3 is TGCGCCAGCAGCCCACAGGGGAAGGACTATGGCTACACCTTC. It yields the protein CASSPQGKDYGYTF.

This rearrangement joins TRBV2 to TRBJ2-1; 8 nucleotides line up with TRBD1. This CDR3 is 14 amino acids long. From germline, CDR1 is SNHLY and CDR2 FYNNEI. Trimming cost V 4 bases and J 7 bases; bases outside gene matches: 6. The CDR3 region has the DNA TGTGCCAGCAGTGGGGGACAGGCGCCAAATGAGCAGTTCTTC. The encoded protein is CASSGGQAPNEQFF.

This clonotype was observed at least ten times. The chain couples TRBV14 to TRBJ2-1; 8 bases are shared with TRBD2. This CDR3 has 13 residues. Germline V gene sequence: CDR1 SGHDN, CDR2 FVKESK. V lost 2 bases and J lost 9; bases outside the gene matches: 3. The CDR3 loop is CASSQMAGGEQFF. The CDR3 coding sequence is TGTGCCAGCAGCCAAATGGCGGGGGGTGAGCAGTTCTTC.

The rearrangement links TRBV9 to TRBJ2-5, with 13 bases identical to TRBD2. Germline CDR1 is SGDLS and CDR2 is YYNGEE. V lost 4 bases, J lost 9 bases, and 12 bases stayed unmatched. The CDR3 loop spans 16 amino acids. CDR3 in DNA: TGTGCCAGCAGCAAACTAGCGGGGGGGGCCGTGGAGGCCCAGTACTTC. Its protein product is CASSKLAGGAVEAQYF.

The rearrangement joins TRBV20-1 to TRBJ2-1; perhaps TRBD2 as D (7 bases). Germline assignment: CDR1 DFQATT and CDR2 SNEGSKA (reference sequence). The CDR3 has 15 amino acids. Between the trimmed V and J ends, which lost 7 bases and 3 bases, there was a span of 19 bases. CDR3 bases: TGCAGTGGGGGTGGGGGGGCGAATCTCTACAATGAGCAGTTCTTC. Translating gives CSGGGGANLYNEQFF.

This clonotype has just one count. One end of the junction is discordant with germline, which a read error may explain. The rearrangement uses TRBV20-1 and TRBJ2-7, with TRBD2 identical over 11 bases. The CDR3 contains 15 residues. Germline values: CDR1 DFQATT, CDR2 SNEGSKA (reference sequence). The CDR3 DNA follows: TGCGGTGCTGAACATAGCGGGGGGGTGCGATACGAGCAGTACTTC. Its translation: CGAEHSGGVRYEQYF.

Concerning this clonotype itself: This may be a read error: a much more frequent sequence differs by one nucleotide. The rearrangement joins TRBV6-5 to TRBJ2-1, with D perhaps assigned TRBD1 or TRBD2 (7 bases each). CDR3 size: 13 residues. The V gene lost 7 bases and the J gene lost 10 bases, with 17 bases spanning the gap. The germline V gene has CDR1 MNHEY and CDR2 SVGAGI. For the CDR3, the DNA is TGTGCCAGCACCTTCAGGGGGGGATACGAGCAGTTCTTC. It encodes CASTFRGGYEQFF.

The chain recombines TRBV24-1 with TRBJ1-4, with D uncertain. The CDR3 is 12 amino acids. Between the trimmed V and J ends, which lost 6 bases and 11 bases, there was a span of 12 bases. CDR1 is KGHDR and CDR2 is SFDVKD in the germline V gene. CDR3 protein: CATSRSGGKLFF. CDR3 DNA: TGTGCCACCAGTAGGAGTGGAGGGAAACTGTTTTTT.

The V call is TRBV4-1, the J call TRBJ2-2; 13 bases line up with TRBD2. Germline V gives CDR1 MGHRA, CDR2 YSYEKL. J was trimmed by 5 bases and V by 3 bases; bases with no gene match: 9. The CDR3 has 18 amino acids. The CDR3 nucleotides read TGCGCCAGCAGCCACTCCACTAGCGGGAGGGTATATACCGGGGAGCTGTTTTTT. As protein: CASSHSTSGRVYTGELFF.

This chain joins TRBV28 and TRBJ2-7, with 7 bases aligning to TRBD2. CDR1 and CDR2 from the germline V gene are MDHEN and SYDVKM. After removal of 5 bases from V and 4 bases from J, the junction contained 11 bases not matched to a gene. This CDR3 spans 15 amino acids. The CDR3 sequence: CASSSGEGMRYEQYF. The CDR3 DNA reads TGTGCCAGCAGTAGTGGGGAGGGGATGAGGTACGAGCAGTACTTC.

V usage is TRBV11-2 and J usage is TRBJ2-1; 7 bases line up with TRBD1. With 6 bases clipped from V and 10 bases from J, the junction kept 15 bases outside the gene matches. This CDR3 is built from 15 residues. From germline, CDR1 is SGHAT and CDR2 FQNNGV. The CDR3 region has the DNA TGTGCCAGCAGTCAATATGCGCAGGGGGTAGGCGAGCAGTTCTTC. Protein sequence: CASSQYAQGVGEQFF.

This clonotype occurred many times. This chain uses TRBV7-2 with TRBJ1-2, with D perhaps matching TRBD1 (5 bases). Germline V gene sequence: CDR1 SGHTA, CDR2 FQGNSA. Trimming shortened V by 0 bases and J by 4 bases, and 9 bases separated the two germline ends. This CDR3 is built from 14 residues. CDR3 nucleotide sequence: TGTGCCAGCAGCTTAGCCAGGGCGACCTATGGCTACACCTTC. Its protein product is CASSLARATYGYTF.

There are a few counts of this clonotype. The chain combines TRBV9 with TRBJ2-3, with TRBD2 matching over 13 bases. The CDR3 is 19 residues long. V dropped 0 bases and J dropped 0; count of bases not matched to a gene: 7. CDR1 and CDR2 (germline): SGDLS, YYNGEE. This CDR3 is CASSVGGTSGTTSTDTQYF. CDR3 coding DNA: TGTGCCAGCAGCGTAGGAGGGACTAGCGGGACAACTAGCACAGATACGCAGTATTTT.

A remark on this clonotype: A single base separates this from a much larger clone, so it may be a read error. The gene calls are TRBV12-3 or TRBV12-4 and TRBJ2-1; D might be TRBD1 (5 bases). Judging by the DNA end, TRBJ2-7 fits better; the J call may be wrong. This CDR3 spans 14 amino acids. Written as DNA, the CDR3 is TGTGCCATTATCAGGGTATCTACATTCAATGAGCAGTACTTC. Translation: CAIIRVSTFNEQYF.

For this clonotype: This may be a read error: a much more frequent sequence differs by one nucleotide. V is TRBV7-9 and J is TRBJ2-1; the match to TRBD2 covers 10 bases. The V gene's germline CDR1 is SEHNR and CDR2 FQNEAQ (reference sequence). CDR3 length equals 16 residues. For the CDR3, the DNA is TGTGCCAGCAGCCGCTGGTCGACTAGCGGGCACAATGAGCGGTTCTTC. It codes for CASSRWSTSGHNERFF.

This clonotype was detected a few times. J is TRBJ1-1 and V is TRBV25-1, with TRBD1 as a possible D gene (5 bases). The ends were cut back, 4 bases at V and 5 bases at J, with 14 bases in the middle. Germline V gene data show CDR1 as MGHDK and CDR2 as SYGVNS. The CDR3 extends over 14 amino acids. The CDR3 here is CASSARPEGTEAFF. The CDR3 DNA sequence: TGTGCCAGCAGTGCCCGACCCGAGGGGACTGAAGCTTTCTTT.

The gene calls are TRBV5-1 and TRBJ2-7; either TRBD1 or TRBD2 may fit D (5 bases each). V was pared by 2 bases and J by 10 bases, with 16 bases between. Per the germline V gene, CDR1 is SGHRS and CDR2 is YFSETQ. The CDR3 runs 13 residues. Written as DNA, the CDR3 is TGCGCCAGCAGCTTTGCAGGGAGTAATATCCAGTACTTC. Residues: CASSFAGSNIQYF.

V and J are TRBV5-1 and TRBJ2-7; D might be TRBD2 (6 bases). The germline V and J ends were trimmed by 4 bases and 4 bases, with 21 bases remaining between them. From germline, CDR1 is SGHRS and CDR2 YFSETQ. The CDR3 has 16 residues. CDR3 region: CASSPGRGTSSYEQYF. The CDR3 DNA reads as TGCGCCAGCAGCCCGGGTCGCGGGACTTCATCTTACGAGCAGTACTTC. The variable domain in full, with the rest retrieved from reference TRBV5-1 and TRBJ2-7, is KAGVTQTPRYLIKTRGQQVTLSCSPISGHRSVSWYQQTPGQGLQFLFEYFSETQRNKGNFPGRFSGRQFSNSRSEMNVSTLELGDSALYLCASSPGRGTSSYEQYFGPGTRLTVT.

The chain combines TRBV21-1 with TRBJ2-1. TRBV21-1 is noted as a pseudogene. There are 14 residues in the CDR3. In DNA form, the CDR3 reads TGTGCCAGCGGAGACAGGGGCTGTTACAATGAGCAGTTCTTC. It codes for CASGDRGCYNEQFF.

The chain uses TRBV6-5 and TRBJ2-1, with D tentatively TRBD1 or TRBD2 (7 bases each). The CDR3 totals 13 residues. Germline lookup yields CDR1 MNHEY and CDR2 SVGAGI. Trimming pared 2 bases from V and 13 bases from J, leaving 15 bases between. The CDR3 region is CASSYEGQREQFF. CDR3 in DNA: TGTGCCAGCAGTTACGAGGGACAGCGGGAACAGTTCTTC.

In the case of this clonotype: A read error is possible here, since a much larger clone lies one base away. The chain joins TRBV27 to TRBJ2-7; unclear D gene. CDR3 length: 13 residues. Germline V gives CDR1 MNHEY, CDR2 SMNVEV (reference sequence). The germline V and J ends were trimmed by 5 bases and 2 bases, with 10 bases remaining between them. The CDR3 DNA is TGTGCCAGCAGTGATGGTCCTACCTACGAGCAGTACTTC. Residues: CASSDGPTYEQYF.

This chain joins TRBV7-9 and TRBJ1-1, with 8 bases that match TRBD1. Trimming at V came to 3 bases and at J to 0 bases, leaving 9 bases not matched to a gene. The CDR3 covers 17 residues. Germline CDR1 is SEHNR and CDR2 is FQNEAQ (reference sequence). CDR3 amino acids: CASSFNLQGALNTEAFF. The CDR3 coding sequence is TGTGCCAGCAGCTTCAATCTTCAGGGGGCCTTGAACACTGAAGCTTTCTTT.

This clonotype occurred many times. This rearrangement joins TRBV6-2 or TRBV6-3 to TRBJ2-5, with 13 bases aligning to TRBD2. CDR1 is MNHEY and CDR2 is SVGEGT in the germline V gene. V was pared by 2 bases and J by 12 bases, with 6 bases of the junction left unmatched. CDR3 length: 14 amino acids. The CDR3 spells CASSYGTSGDHKYF. Written as DNA, the CDR3 is TGTGCCAGCAGTTACGGGACTAGCGGGGACCATAAGTACTTC.

This clonotype has a single count. One junction end disagrees with the germline gene, perhaps due to a read error. The chain carries TRBV7-9 and TRBJ1-6; 7 nucleotides agree with TRBD1. This CDR3 has 15 residues. Germline assignment: CDR1 SEHNR and CDR2 FQNEAQ (reference sequence). This CDR3 is CASSSQTGNNSPPHF. The DNA for the CDR3 is TGTGCCAGCAGCTCTCAGACAGGGAATAATTCACCCCCCCACTTT.